One and the same sample provided the 17 T cell receptor beta chains below, sequenced in a study of blood T cells in healthy people across ages. Next came a second PCR, run for about 7 to 12 cycles, which used a sample-barcoded 5' primer along with a J-beta primer mix. In TCRdb, the 5' RACE reads were re-called with MiXCR into one record per CDR3 protein. This repertoire shows hundreds of thousands of distinct CDR3 sequences, 52% found once; its top ten account for about 13%. The sequenced material came from blood. These receptor sequences come from a woman older than 75 in good health.

This clonotype was found a few times. The chain employs TRBV2 and TRBJ1-1, with D hard to call. The germline CDR1 and CDR2 sequences are SNHLY and FYNNEI. Deletions cut 6 bases from V and 2 bases from J, with 10 bases between. This CDR3 contains 13 residues. The CDR3 loop reads CASRVDINTEAFF. The CDR3 DNA reads as TGTGCCAGCAGGGTCGACATAAACACTGAAGCTTTCTTT.

As regards this clonotype: A clone one base away is much larger, so this may be a read error. The chain carries TRBV20-1 and TRBJ2-3; D ambiguous. The germline V gene has CDR1 DFQATT and CDR2 SNEGSKA (reference sequence). V was trimmed by 1 base and J by 0 bases, leaving 14 bases between them. The CDR3 length is 16 residues. CDR3 sequence reads: CSARVSGGLSTDTQYF. In DNA, the CDR3 is TGCAGTGCTAGAGTCTCCGGCGGCCTGAGCACAGATACGCAGTATTTT.

V usage is TRBV10-3 and J usage is TRBJ2-5; D not certain. The J call may be faulty, since TRBJ2-7 better matches the DNA end. Germline V gene data show CDR1 as ENHRY and CDR2 as SYGVKD. The CDR3 covers 18 residues. DNA for the CDR3: TGTGCCATCAGTGATAAAGTCGCTAGGATATCCCACTCCTACGAGCAGTACTTC. Translated: CAISDKVARISHSYEQYF.

J is TRBJ1-2 and V is TRBV5-1, with 8 bases matching TRBD1. The J segment lost 1 base and the V segment lost 6 bases, leaving 5 bases of the junction unmatched. The CDR3 spans 14 residues. The V gene's germline CDR1 is SGHRS and CDR2 YFSETQ. This chain's CDR3 is CASTDRGDNYGYTF. As DNA, the CDR3 is TGCGCCAGCACCGACAGGGGTGATAACTATGGCTACACCTTC.

This clonotype was counted a single time. V and J are TRBV5-5 and TRBJ1-2, with unresolved D. Germline CDR1 SGHKS, CDR2 YYEKEE (reference sequence). The CDR3 runs to 15 residues. V was shortened by 0 bases and J by 0 bases, with 9 bases between the two germline ends. In nucleotides, the CDR3 is TGTGCCAGCAGCTTGGCGCGTTTTTCTAACTATGGCTACACCTTC. Translating it yields CASSLARFSNYGYTF.

The sample holds a few counts of this clonotype. With a much larger clone just one base away, this may be a read error. This chain uses TRBV6-5 with TRBJ2-5, with D perhaps assigned TRBD1 or TRBD2 (5 bases each). The CDR3 consists of 15 residues. From germline, CDR1 is MNHEY and CDR2 SVGAGI. The ends were cut back, 7 bases at V and 11 bases at J, with 26 bases in the middle. The DNA of the CDR3 is TGTGCCAGCACACCGGGACGGCCTATTTACAATGAGCAGTACTTC. Its translation is CASTPGRPIYNEQYF.

This clonotype was detected many times. The chain is built from TRBV4-1 and TRBJ2-3; a possible D gene is TRBD1 (6 bases). CDR3 length: 16 amino acids. Germline V gene lookup returns CDR1 MGHRA and CDR2 YSYEKL. V lost 0 bases and J lost 2, with 12 bases in between. CDR3 DNA: TGCGCCAGCAGCCAAGATGGGGGCGGCGTCACAGATACGCAGTATTTT. This sequence encodes CASSQDGGGVTDTQYF.

This clonotype was counted ten times or more. The chain links TRBV2 to TRBJ2-1; D not certain. The CDR3 covers 13 residues. Between the trimmed V and J ends, which lost 2 bases and 9 bases, there was a span of 11 bases. Germline V gene data show CDR1 as SNHLY and CDR2 as FYNNEI. CDR3 bases: TGTGCCAGCAGTGAACCCCCATTGAGTGAGCAGTTCTTC. The encoded protein is CASSEPPLSEQFF.

This chain joins TRBV9 and TRBJ2-5; D possibly corresponds to TRBD2 (6 bases). With 6 bases removed from V and 11 bases from J, the gap between germline ends came to 26 bases. From germline, CDR1 is SGDLS and CDR2 YYNGEE. This CDR3 has 15 residues. CDR3 nucleotide sequence: TGTGCCAGCACGCCACGGGACTGGGGCTACGATGAGCAGTACTTC. Amino acids: CASTPRDWGYDEQYF.

With regard to this clonotype: Given a much more abundant clone one base away, this may be a read error. The V and J genes are TRBV3-1 and TRBJ2-1; unclear D gene. This CDR3 is built from 18 residues. Germline values: CDR1 LGHDT, CDR2 YNNKEL (reference sequence). Trimming left V 3 bases short and J 10 bases short, with 28 bases between. The CDR3 loop reads CASSHQTSRRSYSYEQFF. Written as DNA, the CDR3 is TGTGCCAGCAGCCACCAAACCTCCCGGCGGAGCTACTCCTACGAGCAGTTCTTC.

The chain carries TRBV6-1 and TRBJ1-5; TRBD1 is a possible D gene (5 bases). The V gene lost 3 bases and the J gene lost 7 bases, with 16 bases spanning the gap. The CDR3 runs 15 residues. Germline lookup yields CDR1 MNHNS and CDR2 SASEGT. CDR3 coding DNA: TGTGCCAGCAGTGACCCCAGGACAATGCGACAGCCCCAGCATTTT. It encodes CASSDPRTMRQPQHF.

This clonotype was recorded at least ten times. J is TRBJ1-1 and V is TRBV6-5, with a weak D call TRBD1 (6 bases). The germline V gene has CDR1 MNHEY and CDR2 SVGAGI. V lost 5 bases and J lost 7, with 14 bases in between. The CDR3 loop spans 13 amino acids. The CDR3 sequence is CASSAPGTFEAFF. The CDR3 DNA reads TGTGCCAGCAGTGCACCCGGGACATTTGAAGCTTTCTTT.

This clonotype was counted a single time. The genes are TRBV20-1 and TRBJ2-5; 8 bases match TRBD2. The ends lost 0 bases at V and 4 bases at J; junction bases unmatched: 10. The CDR3 extends over 16 amino acids. Germline V gene lookup returns CDR1 DFQATT and CDR2 SNEGSKA (reference sequence). CDR3 sequence (DNA): TGCAGTGCTAGAGATCGGGAGGGCCCGGTCAGAGAGACCCAGTACTTC. Its translation is CSARDREGPVRETQYF.

The rearrangement links TRBV7-2 to TRBJ1-6; tentative D call: TRBD1 (5 bases). V lost 4 bases and J 0 bases, leaving 19 bases between the germline ends. The CDR3 length is 19 residues. Per germline, CDR1 SGHTA and CDR2 FQGNSA. In DNA form, the CDR3 reads TGTGCCAGCAGCTCCCGGACACTTTTTGTAGACTCCTATAATTCACCCCTCCACTTT. Protein product: CASSSRTLFVDSYNSPLHF.

The V gene is TRBV7-2, the J gene TRBJ2-1; 8 nucleotides agree with TRBD2. V gave up 5 bases and J gave up 8 bases; unmatched junction bases: 14. CDR3 length equals 16 residues. Per the germline V gene, CDR1 is SGHTA and CDR2 is FQGNSA. The CDR3 loop is CASSGATNGGAYEQFF. The DNA of the CDR3 is TGTGCCAGCAGCGGCGCGACTAACGGGGGGGCATATGAGCAGTTCTTC. Supplemented by reference TRBV7-2 and TRBJ2-1, the full variable domain reads GAGVSQSPSNKVTEKGKDVELRCDPISGHTALYWYRQSLGQGLEFLIYFQGNSAPDKSGLPSDRFSAERTGGSVSTLTIQRTQQEDSAVYLCASSGATNGGAYEQFFGPGTRLTVL.

This chain joins TRBV5-4 and TRBJ2-3, with D perhaps TRBD1 (6 bases). The germline CDR1 and CDR2 sequences are SGHNT and YYREEE (reference sequence). CDR3 length: 16 residues. V was clipped by 0 bases and J by 0 bases, with 11 bases between them. The CDR3 sequence is CASSLGMDRSTDTQYF. DNA for the CDR3: TGTGCCAGCAGCTTGGGTATGGACAGAAGCACAGATACGCAGTATTTT.

A remark on this clonotype: Possible read error: a much larger clone is one base away. This chain connects TRBV20-1 to TRBJ2-1; 7 bases are shared with TRBD2. Germline values: CDR1 DFQATT, CDR2 SNEGSKA (reference sequence). The CDR3 consists of 15 residues. J gave up 5 bases and V 5 bases, and 12 bases lay outside the gene matches. The CDR3 here is CSAGVGTKTHNEQFF. In DNA, the CDR3 is TGCAGTGCTGGGGTGGGGACTAAAACTCACAATGAGCAGTTCTTC.